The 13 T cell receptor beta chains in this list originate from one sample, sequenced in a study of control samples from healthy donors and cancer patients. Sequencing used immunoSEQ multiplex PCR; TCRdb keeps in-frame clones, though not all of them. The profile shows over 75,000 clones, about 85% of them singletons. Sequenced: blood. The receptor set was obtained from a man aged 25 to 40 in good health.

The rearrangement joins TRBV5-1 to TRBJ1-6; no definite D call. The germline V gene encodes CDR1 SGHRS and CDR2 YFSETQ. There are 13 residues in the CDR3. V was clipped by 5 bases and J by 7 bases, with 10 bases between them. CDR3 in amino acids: CASSEDPNSPLHF. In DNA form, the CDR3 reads TGCGCCAGCAGTGAAGACCCGAATTCACCCCTCCACTTT.

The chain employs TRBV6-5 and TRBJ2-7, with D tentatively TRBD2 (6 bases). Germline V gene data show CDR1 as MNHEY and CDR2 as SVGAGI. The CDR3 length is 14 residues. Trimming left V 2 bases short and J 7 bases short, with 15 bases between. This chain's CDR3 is CASSYGGTPGEQYF. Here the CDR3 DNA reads TGTGCCAGCAGTTACGGGGGGACCCCTGGGGAGCAGTACTTC.

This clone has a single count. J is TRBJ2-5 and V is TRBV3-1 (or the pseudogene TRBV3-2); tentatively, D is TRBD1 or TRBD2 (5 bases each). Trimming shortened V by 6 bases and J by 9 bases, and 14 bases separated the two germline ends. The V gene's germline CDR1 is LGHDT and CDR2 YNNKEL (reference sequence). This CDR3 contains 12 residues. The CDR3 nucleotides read TGTGCCAGCAGACGGGGACCCGAGGCCCAGTACTTC. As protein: CASRRGPEAQYF.

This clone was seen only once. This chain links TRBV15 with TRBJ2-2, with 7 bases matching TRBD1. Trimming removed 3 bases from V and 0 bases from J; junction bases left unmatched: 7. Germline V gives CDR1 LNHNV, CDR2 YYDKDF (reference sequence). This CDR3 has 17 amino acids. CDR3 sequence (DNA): TGTGCCACCAGCAGGGAAGGGGGCCGGTCGAACACCGGGGAGCTGTTTTTT. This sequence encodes CATSREGGRSNTGELFF.

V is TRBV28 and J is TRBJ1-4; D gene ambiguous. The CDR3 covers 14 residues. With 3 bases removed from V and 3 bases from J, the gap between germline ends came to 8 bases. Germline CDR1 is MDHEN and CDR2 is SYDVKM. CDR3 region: CASSFPGSNEKLFF. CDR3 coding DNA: TGTGCCAGCAGTTTCCCCGGGTCTAATGAAAAACTGTTTTTT.

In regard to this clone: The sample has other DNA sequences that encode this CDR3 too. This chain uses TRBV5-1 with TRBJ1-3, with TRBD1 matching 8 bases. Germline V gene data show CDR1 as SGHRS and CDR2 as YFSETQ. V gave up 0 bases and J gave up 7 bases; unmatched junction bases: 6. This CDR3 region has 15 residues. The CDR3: CASSLEAGGGNTIYF. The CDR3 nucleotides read TGCGCCAGCAGCTTGGAGGCAGGGGGCGGCAACACCATATATTTT.

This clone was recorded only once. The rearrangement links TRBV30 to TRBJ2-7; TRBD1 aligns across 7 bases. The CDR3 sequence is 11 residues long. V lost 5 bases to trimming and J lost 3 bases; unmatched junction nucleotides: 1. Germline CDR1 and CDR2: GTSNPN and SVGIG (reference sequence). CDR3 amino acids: CAWGTDYEQYF. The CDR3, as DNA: TGTGCCTGGGGGACAGACTACGAGCAGTACTTC.

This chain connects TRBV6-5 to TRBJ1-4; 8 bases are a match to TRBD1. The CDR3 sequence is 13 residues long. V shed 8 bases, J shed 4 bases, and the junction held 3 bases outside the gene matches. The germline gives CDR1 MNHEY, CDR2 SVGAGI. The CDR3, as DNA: TGTGCCAGCCAGGGGGCTATTAATGAAAAACTGTTTTTT. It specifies CASQGAINEKLFF.

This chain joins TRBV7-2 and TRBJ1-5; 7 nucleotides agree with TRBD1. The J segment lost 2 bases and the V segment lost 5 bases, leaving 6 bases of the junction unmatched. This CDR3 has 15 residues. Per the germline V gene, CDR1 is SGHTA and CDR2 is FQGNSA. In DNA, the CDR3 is TGTGCCAGCAGCCTTACTGGGACAGGCAATCAGCCCCAGCATTTT. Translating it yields CASSLTGTGNQPQHF. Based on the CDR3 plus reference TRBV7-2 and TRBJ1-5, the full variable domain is GAGVSQSPSNKVTEKGKDVELRCDPISGHTALYWYRQSLGQGLEFLIYFQGNSAPDKSGLPSDRFSAERTGGSVSTLTIQRTQQEDSAVYLCASSLTGTGNQPQHFGDGTRLSIL.

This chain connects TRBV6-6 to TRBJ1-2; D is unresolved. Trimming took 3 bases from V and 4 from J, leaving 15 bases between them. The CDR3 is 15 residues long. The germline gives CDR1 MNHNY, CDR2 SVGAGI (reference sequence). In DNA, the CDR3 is TGTGCCAGCAGTTATTACACAGCGGTTACCTATGGCTACACCTTC. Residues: CASSYYTAVTYGYTF.

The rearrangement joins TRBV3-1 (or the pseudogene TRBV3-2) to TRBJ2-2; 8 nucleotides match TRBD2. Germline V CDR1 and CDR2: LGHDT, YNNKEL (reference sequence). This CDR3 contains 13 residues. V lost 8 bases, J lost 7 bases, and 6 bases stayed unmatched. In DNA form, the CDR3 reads TGTGCCAGCGCCGGACTAGCTGGCGGGGAGCTGTTTTTT. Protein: CASAGLAGGELFF.

The CDR3 region is CASSYPRGTLNEQFF. In DNA form, the CDR3 reads TGTGCCAGCAGCTACCCCCGTGGGACCTTGAATGAGCAGTTCTTC. The gene calls are TRBV7-9 and TRBJ2-1; D is perhaps TRBD1 or TRBD2 (5 bases each). This CDR3 has 15 amino acids. Trimming stripped 4 bases from V and 7 bases from J, with 17 bases between. The germline gives CDR1 SEHNR, CDR2 FQNEAQ (reference sequence). Full variable domain (outside the CDR3, taken from reference TRBV7-9 and TRBJ2-1): DTGVSQNPRHKITKRGQNVTFRCDPISEHNRLYWYRQTLGQGPEFLTYFQNEAQLEKSRLLSDRFSAERPKGSFSTLEIQRTEQGDSAMYLCASSYPRGTLNEQFFGPGTRLTVL.

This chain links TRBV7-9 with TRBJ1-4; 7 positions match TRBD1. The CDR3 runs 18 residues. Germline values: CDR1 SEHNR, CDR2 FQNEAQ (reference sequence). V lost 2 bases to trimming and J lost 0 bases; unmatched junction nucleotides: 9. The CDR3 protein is CASSLSDRETATNEKLFF. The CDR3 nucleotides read TGTGCCAGCAGCTTATCTGACAGGGAGACCGCAACTAATGAAAAACTGTTTTTT. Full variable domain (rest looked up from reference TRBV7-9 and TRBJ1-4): DTGVSQNPRHKITKRGQNVTFRCDPISEHNRLYWYRQTLGQGPEFLTYFQNEAQLEKSRLLSDRFSAERPKGSFSTLEIQRTEQGDSAMYLCASSLSDRETATNEKLFFGSGTQLSVL.